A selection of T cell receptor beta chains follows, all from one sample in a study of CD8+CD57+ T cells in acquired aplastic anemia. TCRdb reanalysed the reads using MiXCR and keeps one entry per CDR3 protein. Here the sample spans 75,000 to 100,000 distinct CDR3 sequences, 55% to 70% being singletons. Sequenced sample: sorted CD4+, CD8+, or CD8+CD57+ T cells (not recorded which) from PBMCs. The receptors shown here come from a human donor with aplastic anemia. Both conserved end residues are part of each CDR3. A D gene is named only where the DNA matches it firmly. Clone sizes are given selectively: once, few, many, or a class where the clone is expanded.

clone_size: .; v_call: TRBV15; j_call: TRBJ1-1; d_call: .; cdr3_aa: CATSRDIGNTEAFF; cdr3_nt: TGTGCCACCAGCAGAGATATAGGGAACACTGAGGCTTTCTTT
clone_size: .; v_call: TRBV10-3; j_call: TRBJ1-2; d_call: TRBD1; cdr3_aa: CAISGGQSYGYTF; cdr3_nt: TGTGCCATCAGTGGGGGACAGTCCTATGGCTACACCTTC
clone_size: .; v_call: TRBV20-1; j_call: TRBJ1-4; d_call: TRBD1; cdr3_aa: CSARFTGGGEKLFF; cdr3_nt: TGCAGTGCTAGATTCACAGGGGGCGGTGAAAAACTGTTTTTT
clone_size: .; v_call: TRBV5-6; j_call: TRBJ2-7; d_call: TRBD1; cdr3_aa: CASSWRGTGLYEQYF; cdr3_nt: TGTGCCAGCAGCTGGAGGGGGACAGGGCTCTACGAGCAGTACTTC
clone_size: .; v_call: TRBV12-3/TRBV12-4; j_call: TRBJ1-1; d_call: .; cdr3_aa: CASSFGRGNTEAFF; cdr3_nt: TGTGCCAGCAGTTTCGGCAGGGGGAACACTGAAGCTTTCTTT
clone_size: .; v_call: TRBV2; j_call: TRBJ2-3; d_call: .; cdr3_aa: CASSERQLDTQYF; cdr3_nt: TGTGCCAGCAGTGAGAGGCAGTTAGATACGCAGTATTTT
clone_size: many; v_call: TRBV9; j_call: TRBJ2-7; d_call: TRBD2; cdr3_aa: CASSVLAGSTYEQYF; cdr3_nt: TGTGCCAGCAGCGTTCTAGCGGGATCTACCTACGAGCAGTACTTC
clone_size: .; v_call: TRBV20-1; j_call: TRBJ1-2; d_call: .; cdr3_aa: CSASVIGYTF; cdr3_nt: TGCAGTGCTAGTGTTATTGGCTACACCTTC
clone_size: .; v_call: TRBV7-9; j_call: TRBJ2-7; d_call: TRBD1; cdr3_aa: CASSSGQGTYEQYF; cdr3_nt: TGTGCCAGCAGCTCAGGACAGGGGACCTACGAGCAGTACTTC
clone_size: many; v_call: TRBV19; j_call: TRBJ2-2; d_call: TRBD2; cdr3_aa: CASSTSGSGTGELFF; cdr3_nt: TGTGCCAGTAGCACTAGCGGGAGTGGGACCGGGGAGCTGTTTTTT
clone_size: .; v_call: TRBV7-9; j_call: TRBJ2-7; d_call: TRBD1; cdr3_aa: CASSPPGQGIGEQYF; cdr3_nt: TGTGCCAGCAGCCCTCCGGGACAGGGCATAGGAGAGCAGTACTTC
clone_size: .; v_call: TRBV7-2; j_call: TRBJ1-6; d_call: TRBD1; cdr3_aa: CASSLALAGGSYNSPLHF; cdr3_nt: TGTGCCAGCAGCTTAGCGCTAGCAGGGGGCTCCTATAATTCACCCCTCCACTTT
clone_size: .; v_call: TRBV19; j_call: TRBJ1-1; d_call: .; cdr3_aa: CASRPGHTEAFF; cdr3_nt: TGTGCCAGTAGACCGGGCCACACTGAAGCTTTCTTT
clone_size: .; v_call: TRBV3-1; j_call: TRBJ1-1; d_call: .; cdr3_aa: CASSHANTEAFF; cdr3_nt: TGTGCCAGCAGTCACGCCAACACTGAAGCTTTCTTT
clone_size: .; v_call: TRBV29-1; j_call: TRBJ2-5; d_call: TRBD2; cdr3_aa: CSVTGGGYGETQYF; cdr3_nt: TGCAGCGTGACCGGGGGGGGTTATGGAGAGACCCAGTACTTC
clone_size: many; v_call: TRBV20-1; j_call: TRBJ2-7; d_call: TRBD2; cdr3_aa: CSARDLREGLFEQYF; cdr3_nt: TGCAGTGCTAGAGATTTGCGGGAGGGCCTCTTCGAGCAGTACTTC
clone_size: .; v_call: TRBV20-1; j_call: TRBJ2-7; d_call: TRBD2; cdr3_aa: CSAAGRNEQYF; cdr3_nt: TGCAGTGCAGCGGGGCGTAACGAGCAGTACTTC
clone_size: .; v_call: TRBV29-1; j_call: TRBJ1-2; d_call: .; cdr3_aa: CSVEERFGYTF; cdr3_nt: TGCAGCGTTGAAGAACGGTTCGGCTACACCTTC
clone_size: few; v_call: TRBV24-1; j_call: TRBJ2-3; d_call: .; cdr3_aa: CATSDLHGTSTDTQYF; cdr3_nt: TGTGCCACCAGTGATTTGCACGGGACAAGCACAGATACGCAGTATTTT
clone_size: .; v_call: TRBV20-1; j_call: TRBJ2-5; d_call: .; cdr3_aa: CSAAAETQYF; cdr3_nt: TGCAGTGCTGCAGCGGAGACCCAGTACTTC
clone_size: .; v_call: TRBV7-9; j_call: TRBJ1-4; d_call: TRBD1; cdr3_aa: CASRRQGAGSEKLFF; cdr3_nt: TGTGCCAGCAGACGACAGGGGGCTGGTTCTGAAAAACTGTTTTTT
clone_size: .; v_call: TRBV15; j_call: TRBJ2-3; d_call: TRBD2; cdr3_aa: CATSTRTSGASDTQYF; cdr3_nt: TGTGCCACCAGCACTAGGACTAGCGGGGCCTCAGATACGCAGTATTTT